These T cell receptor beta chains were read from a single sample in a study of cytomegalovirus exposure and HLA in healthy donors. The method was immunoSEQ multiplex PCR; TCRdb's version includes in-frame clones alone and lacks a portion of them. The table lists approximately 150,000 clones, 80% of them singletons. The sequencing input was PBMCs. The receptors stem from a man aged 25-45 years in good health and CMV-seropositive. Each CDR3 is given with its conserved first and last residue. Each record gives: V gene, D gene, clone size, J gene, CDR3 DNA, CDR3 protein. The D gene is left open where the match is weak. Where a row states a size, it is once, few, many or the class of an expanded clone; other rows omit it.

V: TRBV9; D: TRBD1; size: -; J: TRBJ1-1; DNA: TGTGCCAGCAGCGCAGGGGGTATGAACACTGAAGCTTTCTTT; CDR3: CASSAGGMNTEAFF
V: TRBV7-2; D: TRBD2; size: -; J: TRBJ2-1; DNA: TGTGCCAGCAGCCTTCCGCGAAGAGGAGCGGGGGTGTCCTACAATGAGCAGTTCTTC; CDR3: CASSLPRRGAGVSYNEQFF
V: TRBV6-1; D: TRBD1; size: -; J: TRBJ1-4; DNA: TGTGCCAGCAGTGACCTCAGGGGGCGAGAAAAACTGTTTTTT; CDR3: CASSDLRGREKLFF
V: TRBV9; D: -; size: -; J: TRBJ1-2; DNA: TGTGCCAGCAGCCAAGTGGGGACTTATGGCTACACCTTC; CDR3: CASSQVGTYGYTF
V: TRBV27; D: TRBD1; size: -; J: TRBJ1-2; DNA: TGTGCCAGCAGTTGGACAGGGGGGGCTGCTAACTATGGCTACACCTTC; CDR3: CASSWTGGAANYGYTF
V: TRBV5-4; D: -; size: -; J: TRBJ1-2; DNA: TGTGCCAGCACATCCTGGGGGGAGCCTTATGGCTACACCTTC; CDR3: CASTSWGEPYGYTF
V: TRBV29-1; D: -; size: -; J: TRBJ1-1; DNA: TGCAGCGTCCACAGGGACACTGAAGCTTTCTTT; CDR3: CSVHRDTEAFF
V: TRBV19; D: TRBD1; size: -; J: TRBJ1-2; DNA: TGTGCCAGTAGTCTCCCCGGACAGGGACTGTATGGCTACACCTTC; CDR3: CASSLPGQGLYGYTF
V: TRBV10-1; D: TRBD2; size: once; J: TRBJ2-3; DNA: TGCGCCAGCAGTGAGGGTAGCGGGGACACAGATACGCAGTATTTT; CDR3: CASSEGSGDTDTQYF
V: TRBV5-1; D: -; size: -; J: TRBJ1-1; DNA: TGCGCCAGCAGCGCGCAGGGGCGAACTGAAGCTTTCTTT; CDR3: CASSAQGRTEAFF
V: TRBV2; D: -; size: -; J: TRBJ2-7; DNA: TGTGCCAGCAGTGAAGAGGTCCAGGGGATCTACGAGCAGTACTTC; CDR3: CASSEEVQGIYEQYF
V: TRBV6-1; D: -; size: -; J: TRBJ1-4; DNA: TGTGCCAGCAACAGGGTCGGGGAAAAACTGTTTTTT; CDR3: CASNRVGEKLFF
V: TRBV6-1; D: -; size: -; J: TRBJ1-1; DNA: TGTGCCAGCAGTGAACGGTCCGGGTCTGAAGCTTTCTTT; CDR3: CASSERSGSEAFF
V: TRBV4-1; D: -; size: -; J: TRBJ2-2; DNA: TGCGCCAGCAGCCCAACCATTCTATCTTCCGGGGAGCTGTTTTTT; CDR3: CASSPTILSSGELFF
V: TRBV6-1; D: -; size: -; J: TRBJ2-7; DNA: TGTGCCAGCAGTGAAGGGGGCGGGATGATCTACGAGCAGTACTTC; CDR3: CASSEGGGMIYEQYF
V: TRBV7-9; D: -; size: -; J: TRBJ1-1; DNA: TGTTCCAGCAGTATAGTGGGCCCCTACACTGAAGCTTTCTTT; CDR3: CSSSIVGPYTEAFF
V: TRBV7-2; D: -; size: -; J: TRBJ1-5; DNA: TGTGCCAGCAGCTTAGTAGGGGCCCGTAATCAGCCCCAGCATTTT; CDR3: CASSLVGARNQPQHF
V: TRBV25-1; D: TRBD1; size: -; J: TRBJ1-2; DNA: TGTGCCAGCAGACCCAACAGGGGGCCATTATCCTACACCTTC; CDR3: CASRPNRGPLSYTF
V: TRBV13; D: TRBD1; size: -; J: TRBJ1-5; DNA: TGTGCCAGCAGCGCGGGACAGGGGAGGCAGCCCCAGCATTTT; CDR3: CASSAGQGRQPQHF
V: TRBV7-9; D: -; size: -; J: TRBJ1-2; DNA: TGTGCCAGCAGCTTGGAGAGACAGACCTGGGGCTACACCTTC; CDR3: CASSLERQTWGYTF
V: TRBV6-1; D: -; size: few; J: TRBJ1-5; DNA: TGTGCCAGCTCTCCACTGGGGGCGAGCAATCAGCCCCAGCATTTT; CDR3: CASSPLGASNQPQHF
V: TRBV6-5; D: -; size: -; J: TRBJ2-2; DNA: TGTGCCAGCAGTTACTCGAGGGTCCGAAGAACCGGGGAGCTGTTTTTT; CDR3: CASSYSRVRRTGELFF
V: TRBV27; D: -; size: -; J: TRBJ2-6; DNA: TGTGCCAGCAGTTTATTAGGGGCCCGCTCTGGGGCCAACGTCCTGACTTTC; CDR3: CASSLLGARSGANVLTF
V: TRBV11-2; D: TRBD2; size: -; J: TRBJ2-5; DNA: TGTGCCAGCAGACACACTAGCGGGCAAGAGACCCAGTACTTC; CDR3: CASRHTSGQETQYF
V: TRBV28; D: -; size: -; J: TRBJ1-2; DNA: TGTGCCAGCAGTTTGCCCCTCGACCTGGGGGGGGGCTACACCTTC; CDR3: CASSLPLDLGGGYTF
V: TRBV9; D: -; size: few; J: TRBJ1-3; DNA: TGTGCCAGCAGCGTCGCGACAGGAAGGGGATCTGGAAACACCATATATTTT; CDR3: CASSVATGRGSGNTIYF
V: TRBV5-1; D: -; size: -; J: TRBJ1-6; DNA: TGCGCCAGCAAGGAGGCATTTGAATCACCCCTCCACTTT; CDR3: CASKEAFESPLHF
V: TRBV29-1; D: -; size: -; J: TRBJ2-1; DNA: TGCAGCGTTGAAGTTGGGCATGAGCAGTTCTTC; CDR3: CSVEVGHEQFF
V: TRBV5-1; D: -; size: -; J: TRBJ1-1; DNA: TGCGCCAGCAGCCGGGAGGGTCTTGAAGCTTTCTTT; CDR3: CASSREGLEAFF
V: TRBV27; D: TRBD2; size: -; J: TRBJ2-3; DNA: TGTGCCAGCAGTTTATTCGCCGCGACTAGCTCGGATACGCAGTATTTT; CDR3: CASSLFAATSSDTQYF
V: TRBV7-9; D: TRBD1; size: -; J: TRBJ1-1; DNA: TGTTCCAGCAGGGGACAGGGTGGCACTGAAGCTTTCTTT; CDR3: CSSRGQGGTEAFF
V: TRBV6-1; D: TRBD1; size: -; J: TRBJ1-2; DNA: TGTGCCAGCAGTGAAACGGGTGACAGGGTAAGGAACGGCTACACCTTC; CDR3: CASSETGDRVRNGYTF
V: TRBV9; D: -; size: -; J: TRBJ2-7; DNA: TGTGCCAGCAGCGCAGGAGCGGAAGCCTACGAGCAGTACTTC; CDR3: CASSAGAEAYEQYF
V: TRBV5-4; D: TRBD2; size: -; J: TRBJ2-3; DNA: TGTGCCAGCAGCCCGGGACTAGCGGGCACAGATACGCAGTATTTT; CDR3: CASSPGLAGTDTQYF
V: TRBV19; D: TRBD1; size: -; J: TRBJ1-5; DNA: TGTGCCAGTAGAAACAACCGGGACAGGGGATTATATAGCAATCAGCCCCAGCATTTT; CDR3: CASRNNRDRGLYSNQPQHF
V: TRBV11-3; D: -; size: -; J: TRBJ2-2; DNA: TGTGCCAGCAGCTTAGGTCGAGACAGTGCCACCGGGGAGCTGTTTTTT; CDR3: CASSLGRDSATGELFF
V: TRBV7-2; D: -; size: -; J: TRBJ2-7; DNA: TGTGCCAGCAGCTTACGGCGGACAAACTACGAGCAGTACTTC; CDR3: CASSLRRTNYEQYF
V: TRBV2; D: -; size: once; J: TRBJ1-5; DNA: TGTGCCAGCAGTGGAATGACAGGGCCCCAGCATTTT; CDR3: CASSGMTGPQHF
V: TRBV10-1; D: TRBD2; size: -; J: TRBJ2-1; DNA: TGCGCCAGCAGTCCTTTAGCGGGAGGGAAGAATGAGCAGTTCTTC; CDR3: CASSPLAGGKNEQFF
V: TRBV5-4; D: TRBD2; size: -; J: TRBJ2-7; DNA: TGTGCCAGCAGCGCTCAATTAGCGGGGTTCTCCTACGAGCAGTACTTC; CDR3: CASSAQLAGFSYEQYF
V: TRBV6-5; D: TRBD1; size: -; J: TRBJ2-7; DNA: TGTGCCAGCAGCCCCGGACAGGGAGGTCAGTACTTC; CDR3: CASSPGQGGQYF
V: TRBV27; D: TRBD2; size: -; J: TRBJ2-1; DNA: TGTGCCAGCAGCGCGGTAACGGGAGGGTACAATGAGCAGTTCTTC; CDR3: CASSAVTGGYNEQFF
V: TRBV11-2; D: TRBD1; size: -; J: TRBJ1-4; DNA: TGTGCCAGCAGCCAGGGGGGTACAACTAATGAAAAACTGTTTTTT; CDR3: CASSQGGTTNEKLFF
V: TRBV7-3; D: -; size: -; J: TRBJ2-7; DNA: TGTGCCAGCAGCTTTTTCCCGAGTCAGGCCTACGAGCAGTACTTC; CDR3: CASSFFPSQAYEQYF
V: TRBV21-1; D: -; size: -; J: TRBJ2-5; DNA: TGTGCCAGCAGCAAAGCGCAGGACGTGGGACAGGGAAAAGAGACCCAGTACTTC; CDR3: CASSKAQDVGQGKETQYF
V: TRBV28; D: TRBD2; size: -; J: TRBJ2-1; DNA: TGTGCCAGCAGCTCGGGACTAGCGGGAGGGCCATGGGTCTTC; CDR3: CASSSGLAGGPWVF
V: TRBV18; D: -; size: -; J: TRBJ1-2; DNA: TGTGCCAGCTCACCTGAATTTGGATATGGGGAGGCTGGCTACACCTTC; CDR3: CASSPEFGYGEAGYTF
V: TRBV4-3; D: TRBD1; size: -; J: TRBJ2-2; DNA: TGCGCCAGCAGCCCGCACAGGGGAGAGACCGGGGAGCTGTTTTTT; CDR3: CASSPHRGETGELFF
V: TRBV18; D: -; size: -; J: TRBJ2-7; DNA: TGTGCCAGCTCACCAGAACAGGGATCCTACGAGCAGTACTTC; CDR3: CASSPEQGSYEQYF
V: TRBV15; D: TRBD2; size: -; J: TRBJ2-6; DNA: TGTGCCACCAGCAGACCCCTCGGGGGACTAGTAGCTGGGGCCAACGTCCTGACTTTC; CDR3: CATSRPLGGLVAGANVLTF
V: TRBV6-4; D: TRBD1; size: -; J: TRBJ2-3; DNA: TGTGCCAGCAGTTACAGGGGGAACCAAGATACGCAGTATTTT; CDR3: CASSYRGNQDTQYF
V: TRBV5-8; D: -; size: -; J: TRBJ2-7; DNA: TGTGTCAGCAGCCTTAGGGGATTCTCCTACGAGCAGTACTTC; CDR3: CVSSLRGFSYEQYF
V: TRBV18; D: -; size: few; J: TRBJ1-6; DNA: TGTGCCAGCTCACCACCTGGTGTCAGGGGCGGTTATAATTCACCCCTCCACTTT; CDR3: CASSPPGVRGGYNSPLHF
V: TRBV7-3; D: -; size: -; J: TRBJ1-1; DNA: TGTGCCAGCAGCTTAATGGCAGGGTCCACTGAAGCTTTCTTT; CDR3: CASSLMAGSTEAFF
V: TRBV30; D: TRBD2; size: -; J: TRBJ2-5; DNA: TGTGCCTGGAGCGGCGGGAGAGAGACCCAGTACTTC; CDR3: CAWSGGRETQYF
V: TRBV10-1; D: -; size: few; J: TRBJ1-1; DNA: TGCGCCAGCAGGCCCGGGAACACTGAAGCTTTCTTT; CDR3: CASRPGNTEAFF